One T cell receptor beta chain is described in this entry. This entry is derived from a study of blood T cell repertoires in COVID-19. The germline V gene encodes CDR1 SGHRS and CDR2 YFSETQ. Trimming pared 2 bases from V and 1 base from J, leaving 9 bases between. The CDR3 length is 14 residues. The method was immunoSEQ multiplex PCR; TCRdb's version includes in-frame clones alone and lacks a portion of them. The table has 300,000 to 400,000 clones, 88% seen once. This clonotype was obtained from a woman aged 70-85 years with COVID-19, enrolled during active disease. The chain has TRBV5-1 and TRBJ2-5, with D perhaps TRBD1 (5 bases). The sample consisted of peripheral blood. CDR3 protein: CASSLTGIQETQYF. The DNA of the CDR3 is TGCGCCAGCAGCTTAACAGGTATCCAAGAGACCCAGTACTTC. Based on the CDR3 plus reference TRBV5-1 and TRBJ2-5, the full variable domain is KAGVTQTPRYLIKTRGQQVTLSCSPISGHRSVSWYQQTPGQGLQFLFEYFSETQRNKGNFPGRFSGRQFSNSRSEMNVSTLELGDSALYLCASSLTGIQETQYFGPGTRLLVL.